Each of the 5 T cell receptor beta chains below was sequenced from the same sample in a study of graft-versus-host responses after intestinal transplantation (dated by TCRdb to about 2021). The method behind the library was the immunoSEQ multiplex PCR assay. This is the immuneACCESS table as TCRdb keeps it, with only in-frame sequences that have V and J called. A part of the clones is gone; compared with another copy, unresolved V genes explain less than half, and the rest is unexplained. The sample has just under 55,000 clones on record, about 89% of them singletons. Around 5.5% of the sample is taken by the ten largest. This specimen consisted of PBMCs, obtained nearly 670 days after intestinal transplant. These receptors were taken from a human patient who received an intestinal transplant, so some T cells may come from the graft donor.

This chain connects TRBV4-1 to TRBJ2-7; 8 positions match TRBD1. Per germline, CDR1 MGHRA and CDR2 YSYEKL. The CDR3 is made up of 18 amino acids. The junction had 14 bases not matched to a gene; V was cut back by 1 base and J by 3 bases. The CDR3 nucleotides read TGCGCCAGCAGCCAAGCTACCCTCGGACAGGGATTCGACTACGAGCAGTACTTC. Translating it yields CASSQATLGQGFDYEQYF.

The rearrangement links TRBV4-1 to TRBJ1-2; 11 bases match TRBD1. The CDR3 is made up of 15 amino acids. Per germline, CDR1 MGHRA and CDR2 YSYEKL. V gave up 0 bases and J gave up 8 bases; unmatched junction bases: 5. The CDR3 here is CASSQDGQGAVGYTF. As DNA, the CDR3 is TGCGCCAGCAGCCAAGATGGACAGGGGGCCGTGGGCTACACCTTC.

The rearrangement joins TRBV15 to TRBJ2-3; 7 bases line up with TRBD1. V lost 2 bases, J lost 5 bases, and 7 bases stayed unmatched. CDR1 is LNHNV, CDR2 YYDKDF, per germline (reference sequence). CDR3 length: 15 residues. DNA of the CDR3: TGTGCCACCAGCAGAACTCAGGACAGGCGAGATACGCAGTATTTT. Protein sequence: CATSRTQDRRDTQYF.

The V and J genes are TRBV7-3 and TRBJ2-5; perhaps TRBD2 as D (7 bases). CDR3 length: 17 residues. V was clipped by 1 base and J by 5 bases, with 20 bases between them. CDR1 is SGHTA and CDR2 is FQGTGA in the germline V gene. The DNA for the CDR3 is TGTGCCAGCAGCTTAAACGCCCCGGGGGGCGAGGGGGAGACCCAGTACTTC. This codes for CASSLNAPGGEGETQYF.

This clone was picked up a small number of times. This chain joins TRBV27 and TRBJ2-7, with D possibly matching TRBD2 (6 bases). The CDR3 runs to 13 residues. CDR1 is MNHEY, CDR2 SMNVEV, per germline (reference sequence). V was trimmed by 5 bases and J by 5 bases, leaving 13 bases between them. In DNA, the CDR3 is TGTGCCAGCAGTCCGGGGACTTGGGACGAGCAGTACTTC. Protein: CASSPGTWDEQYF.